These 9 T cell receptor beta chains came from one sample sequenced in a study of blood T cell repertoires in COVID-19. Assay: immunoSEQ multiplex PCR; the TCRdb copy retains only in-frame clones and omits some. Among roughly 300,000 clones listed, roughly 85% were seen once. The sequencing input was peripheral blood. Source of these receptors: a human donor in a cohort sampled during active COVID-19.

The chain combines TRBV7-2 with TRBJ2-1; 10 nucleotides line up with TRBD2. J gave up 8 bases and V 5 bases, and 9 bases lay outside the gene matches. CDR3 length equals 15 residues. Looked up from germline, CDR1 is SGHTA and CDR2 is FQGNSA. CDR3 sequence: CASSDQLAGMYEQFF. CDR3 bases: TGTGCCAGCAGCGACCAACTAGCGGGAATGTATGAGCAGTTCTTC.

V usage is TRBV18 and J usage is TRBJ2-1; 13 nucleotides line up with TRBD2. V lost 3 bases, J lost 6 bases, and 8 bases stayed unmatched. There are 17 residues in the CDR3. In germline, CDR1 is KGHSH, CDR2 LQKENI. The CDR3 DNA reads TGTGCCAGCTCACCTAGCCTCGGGACTAGCGGGACCAATGAGCAGTTCTTC. Protein product: CASSPSLGTSGTNEQFF.

This clone turned up a few times. The rearrangement uses TRBV3-1 (or the pseudogene TRBV3-2) and TRBJ1-6; possible D gene TRBD1, 5 bases. This CDR3 region has 15 residues. V lost 0 bases to trimming and J lost 10 bases, with 13 bases between them. Germline values: CDR1 LGHDT, CDR2 YNNKEL (reference sequence). This CDR3 reads CASSQDLTGSSPLHF. The DNA of the CDR3 is TGTGCCAGCAGCCAAGATCTTACAGGAAGCTCACCCCTCCACTTT.

V gene TRBV19 combines with J gene TRBJ2-7, with TRBD2 identical over 11 bases. The CDR3 extends over 17 amino acids. The V gene end was trimmed by 0 bases and the J gene end by 3 bases; junction bases not matched to a gene: 7. From germline, CDR1 is LNHDA and CDR2 SQIVND (reference sequence). CDR3 sequence: CASSIDAPGTSGYEQYF. Written as DNA, the CDR3 is TGTGCCAGTAGTATAGACGCACCCGGGACTAGCGGCTACGAGCAGTACTTC.

The chain recombines TRBV7-2 with TRBJ2-5; D is undetermined. Germline loops: CDR1 SGHTA, CDR2 FQGNSA. Trimming took 3 bases from V and 5 from J, leaving 13 bases between them. The CDR3 is made up of 14 amino acids. CDR3 sequence: CASSLRLELETQYF. The CDR3 nucleotides read TGTGCCAGCAGCTTGCGGTTGGAGCTGGAGACCCAGTACTTC. The complete variable domain, with remaining parts taken from reference TRBV7-2 and TRBJ2-5, reads GAGVSQSPSNKVTEKGKDVELRCDPISGHTALYWYRQSLGQGLEFLIYFQGNSAPDKSGLPSDRFSAERTGGSVSTLTIQRTQQEDSAVYLCASSLRLELETQYFGPGTRLLVL.

The chain links TRBV4-2 to TRBJ2-6, with D uncertain. Germline assignment: CDR1 LGHNA and CDR2 YNFKEQ. V was clipped by 1 base and J by 0 bases, with 7 bases between them. The CDR3 has 16 residues. CDR3 sequence reads: CASSQVTSSGANVLTF. The CDR3 DNA is TGTGCCAGCAGCCAAGTCACAAGCTCTGGGGCCAACGTCCTGACTTTC.

In this sample, this clone turned up once. The chain links TRBV5-1 to TRBJ2-5; TRBD1 might be the D (6 bases). CDR3 length: 14 residues. Per germline, CDR1 SGHRS and CDR2 YFSETQ. The V end was cut by 5 bases, the J end by 1 base, with 12 bases between. CDR3: CASRVGTPQETQYF. Written as DNA, the CDR3 is TGCGCCAGCAGGGTGGGGACACCCCAAGAGACCCAGTACTTC.

The chain has TRBV28 and TRBJ1-4; 7 bases map to TRBD1. V shed 3 bases, J shed 11 bases, and the junction held 12 bases outside the gene matches. The germline V gene encodes CDR1 MDHEN and CDR2 SYDVKM. This CDR3 has 15 amino acids. The CDR3 loop reads CASSFGGQDKGKLFF. The DNA for the CDR3 is TGTGCCAGCAGTTTCGGTGGACAGGACAAGGGGAAACTGTTTTTT. Full variable domain (remainder filled in from reference TRBV28 and TRBJ1-4): DVKVTQSSRYLVKRTGEKVFLECVQDMDHENMFWYRQDPGLGLRLIYFSYDVKMKEKGDIPEGYSVSREKKERFSLILESASTNQTSMYLCASSFGGQDKGKLFFGSGTQLSVL.

This rearrangement joins TRBV19 to TRBJ2-2; D is ambiguous. V gave up 7 bases and J gave up 3 bases, with 6 bases separating them. Germline V gene data show CDR1 as LNHDA and CDR2 as SQIVND (reference sequence). The CDR3 is 12 residues long. DNA for the CDR3: TGTGCCAGTAACATTCACACCGGGGAGCTGTTTTTT. Translated, it gives CASNIHTGELFF.